The 16 T cell receptor beta chains presented below share a single source sample, sequenced in a study of technical replicates of blood from several donors. Only in-frame clones appear in the TCRdb table, and some are missing; sequencing was by immunoSEQ multiplex PCR. The sample has some 74,000 clones; roughly 97% are singletons. The sample was T cells isolated from PBMCs. These receptor sequences come from a human donor in good health.

V usage is TRBV10-1 and J usage is TRBJ2-1; possibly TRBD2 for D (7 bases). The CDR3 contains 15 residues. The germline gives CDR1 WNHNN, CDR2 SYGVQD (reference sequence). V lost 1 base and J lost 5, with 12 bases in between. The CDR3 DNA is TGCGCCAGCAGTGAGTGGAGGGGGGGACACAATGAGCAGTTCTTC. This sequence encodes CASSEWRGGHNEQFF.

The chain joins TRBV9 to TRBJ2-4; TRBD1 matches at 7 bases. CDR1 is SGDLS, CDR2 YYNGEE, per germline. This CDR3 spans 13 amino acids. V lost 2 bases to trimming and J lost 5 bases; unmatched junction nucleotides: 1. CDR3 DNA: TGTGCCAGCAGCGTCGGGACAGAAAACATTCAGTACTTC. Protein: CASSVGTENIQYF.

This chain connects TRBV6-5 to TRBJ2-5; 10 positions match TRBD2. The CDR3 is 14 amino acids. J gave up 1 base and V 6 bases, and 2 bases lay outside the gene matches. The germline CDR1 and CDR2 sequences are MNHEY and SVGAGI. Written as DNA, the CDR3 is TGTGCCAGCAGACTAGCGGGGTTCCAAGAGACCCAGTACTTC. Protein sequence: CASRLAGFQETQYF.

The rearrangement links TRBV28 to TRBJ2-7, with 9 bases lining up with TRBD1. Germline V gives CDR1 MDHEN, CDR2 SYDVKM. J lost 3 bases, V lost 5 bases, and 2 bases had no gene match. The CDR3 consists of 13 residues. Written as DNA, the CDR3 is TGTGCCAGCAGTCCGGGACAGGGCTACGAGCAGTACTTC. Protein: CASSPGQGYEQYF.

The chain has TRBV27 and TRBJ2-7; 7 nucleotides match TRBD1. The CDR3 totals 17 residues. Germline CDR1 reads MNHEY; CDR2 reads SMNVEV (reference sequence). With 4 bases clipped from V and 3 bases from J, the junction kept 15 bases outside the gene matches. In DNA form, the CDR3 reads TGTGCCAGCAGTTACCGGGTGCTGACAGGGTTGGTCTACGAGCAGTACTTC. Translating gives CASSYRVLTGLVYEQYF.

The rearrangement joins TRBV4-3 to TRBJ2-7, with 12 bases lining up with TRBD1. CDR1 and CDR2 (germline): LGHNA, YSLEER. The CDR3 sequence is 15 residues long. Trimming at V came to 7 bases and at J to 4 bases, leaving 8 bases not matched to a gene. Here the CDR3 DNA reads TGCGCCAGCACCGCCGGGACAGGGGGCAAGTACGAGCAGTACTTC. It is translated as CASTAGTGGKYEQYF.

The V call is TRBV6-5, the J call TRBJ2-3; unclear D gene. The length of the CDR3 is 14 residues. Germline CDR1 is MNHEY and CDR2 is SVGAGI. V lost 6 bases and J 3 bases, leaving 13 bases between the germline ends. In DNA, the CDR3 is TGTGCCAGCAGCCCGCCGCTAGGAACAGATACGCAGTATTTT. It is translated as CASSPPLGTDTQYF.

The DNA of the CDR3 is TGTGCCAGCAGCTTAGGCGGGGACTACGAGCAGTACTTC. It specifies CASSLGGDYEQYF. The rearrangement joins TRBV11-2 to TRBJ2-7; D may be TRBD2 (6 bases). CDR3 size: 13 residues. V was cut by 1 base and J by 3 bases, with 7 bases left in between. Germline V gene sequence: CDR1 SGHAT, CDR2 FQNNGV.

CDR3 coding DNA: TGTGCCAGCAAATCAGGGGTATCGACCTACGAGCAGTACTTC. Translated: CASKSGVSTYEQYF. The chain joins TRBV6-5 to TRBJ2-7; D may be TRBD1 (6 bases). Per germline, CDR1 MNHEY and CDR2 SVGAGI. The germline V and J ends were trimmed by 7 bases and 2 bases, with 15 bases remaining between them. The CDR3 spans 14 residues.

The genes are TRBV10-3 and TRBJ2-7, with 9 bases matching TRBD1. J lost 4 bases, V lost 0 bases, and 4 bases had no gene match. The germline V gene has CDR1 ENHRY and CDR2 SYGVKD. The CDR3 is made up of 15 amino acids. The CDR3 DNA reads TGTGCCATCAGTGAGTCAGTGGACAGGGGTTACGAGCAGTACTTC. It yields the protein CAISESVDRGYEQYF.

The chain joins TRBV29-1 to TRBJ2-1, with 9 bases aligning to TRBD2. V shed 4 bases and J 2 bases; nucleotides not matched to a gene: 0. The germline V gene encodes CDR1 SQVTM and CDR2 ANQGSEA. The CDR3 covers 13 residues. The CDR3 nucleotides read TGCAGCGTTGGGACTAGCGCCTACAATGAGCAGTTCTTC. As protein: CSVGTSAYNEQFF.

DNA for the CDR3: TGTGCCAGCAGCGTAGCTCGAGGGCGAGGGTATGGCTACACCTTC. This encodes CASSVARGRGYGYTF. The chain uses TRBV9 and TRBJ1-2; D not certain. From germline, CDR1 is SGDLS and CDR2 YYNGEE. Trimming pared 0 bases from V and 5 bases from J, leaving 14 bases between. The CDR3 covers 15 residues.

The J gene is TRBJ1-3, the V gene TRBV6-5; TRBD1 agrees at 8 bases. The CDR3 contains 14 residues. V trimming: 6 bases; J trimming: 7 bases; junction bases outside the gene matches: 8. Germline CDR1 reads MNHEY; CDR2 reads SVGAGI. In DNA form, the CDR3 reads TGTGCCAGCAGCCAAGACAGGGGACCTAACACCATATATTTT. It yields the protein CASSQDRGPNTIYF.

V gene TRBV30 combines with J gene TRBJ1-2; D call uncertain. Germline V gives CDR1 GTSNPN, CDR2 SVGIG (reference sequence). The CDR3 is made up of 13 amino acids. Trimming took off 1 base at V and 4 bases at J, with 10 bases between the two ends. The CDR3 here is CAWSGLPVYGYTF. The DNA for the CDR3 is TGTGCCTGGAGTGGACTGCCGGTCTATGGCTACACCTTC.

The chain employs TRBV27 and TRBJ2-1, with 10 bases lining up with TRBD1. CDR1 and CDR2 (germline): MNHEY, SMNVEV (reference sequence). After removal of 6 bases from V and 9 bases from J, the junction contained 8 bases not matched to a gene. The CDR3 is 14 amino acids. The chain's CDR3 is CASSWDRGTVEQFF. DNA for the CDR3: TGTGCCAGCAGCTGGGACAGGGGAACGGTTGAGCAGTTCTTC.

The chain employs TRBV29-1 and TRBJ2-7, with 7 nucleotides matching TRBD1. With 5 bases clipped from V and 5 bases from J, the junction kept 15 bases outside the gene matches. CDR1 SQVTM and CDR2 ANQGSEA come from the germline V gene. This CDR3 has 15 amino acids. CDR3 in DNA: TGCAGCGTTCGTCCACAGGGGATACAAACCCACGAGCAGTACTTC. The encoded protein is CSVRPQGIQTHEQYF.